The present T cell receptor (beta chain) was sequenced within a study of T cell responses to AZD1222 COVID-19 vaccine. As regards this clone: Its antigen is still unknown.

Between the trimmed V and J ends, which lost 5 bases and 7 bases, there was a span of 11 bases. The germline V gene has CDR1 MNHNY and CDR2 SVGAGI (reference sequence). The CDR3 has 13 residues. Study observations and caveats: Spike as a whole was targeted by vaccine-associated CD4 TCRs, dominant at 160-218 and 743-854. After the peak T cell response, and only then, were repertoires sampled.

Assay used: immunoSEQ multiplex PCR; TCRdb lists only in-frame clones, some missing. The sample has roughly 55,000 clones; 70% to 90% are singletons. This specimen consisted of peripheral blood, obtained on day 0 of AZD1222 vaccination. The TCR originated in an adult in good health. The chain joins TRBV6-6 to TRBJ1-4, with D perhaps TRBD1 (5 bases). CDR3 in DNA: TGTGCCAGCAGTCAGTACGGGGGTGAAAAACTGTTTTTT. It encodes CASSQYGGEKLFF.